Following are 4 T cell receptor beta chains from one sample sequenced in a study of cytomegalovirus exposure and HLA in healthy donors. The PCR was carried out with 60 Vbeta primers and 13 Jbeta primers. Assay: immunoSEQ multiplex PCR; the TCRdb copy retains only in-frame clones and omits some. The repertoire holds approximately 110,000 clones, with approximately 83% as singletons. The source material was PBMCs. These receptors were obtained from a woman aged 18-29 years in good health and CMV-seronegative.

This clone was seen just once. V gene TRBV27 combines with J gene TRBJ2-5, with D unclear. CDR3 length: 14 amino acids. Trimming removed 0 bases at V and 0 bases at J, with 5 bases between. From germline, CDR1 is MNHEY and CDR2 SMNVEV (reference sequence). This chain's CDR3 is CASSLSNNQETQYF. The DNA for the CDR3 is TGTGCCAGCAGTTTATCGAACAACCAAGAGACCCAGTACTTC.

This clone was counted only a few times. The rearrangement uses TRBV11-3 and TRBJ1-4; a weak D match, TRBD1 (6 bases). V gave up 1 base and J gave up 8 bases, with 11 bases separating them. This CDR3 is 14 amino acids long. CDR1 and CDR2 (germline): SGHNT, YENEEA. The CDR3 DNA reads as TGTGCCAGCAGCTTAGCCGCAGGGGCGGAAAAACTGTTTTTT. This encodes CASSLAAGAEKLFF.

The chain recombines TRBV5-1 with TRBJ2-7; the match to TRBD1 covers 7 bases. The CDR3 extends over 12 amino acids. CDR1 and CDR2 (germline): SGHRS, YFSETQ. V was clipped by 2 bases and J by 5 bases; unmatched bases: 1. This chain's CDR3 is CASSLGGDEQYF. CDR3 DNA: TGCGCCAGCAGCTTAGGGGGCGACGAGCAGTACTTC.

The CDR3 region is CATQRGGDYEQYF. CDR3 bases: TGTGCCACCCAAAGGGGGGGGGACTACGAGCAGTACTTC. The chain is built from TRBV28 and TRBJ2-7; D is perhaps TRBD2 (7 bases). The germline gives CDR1 MDHEN, CDR2 SYDVKM. V was pared by 10 bases and J by 3 bases, with 16 bases between. The CDR3 loop spans 13 amino acids.